The rows below give T cell receptor beta chains drawn from one sample of a study of blood T cell repertoires in COVID-19. Using immunoSEQ multiplex PCR, the repertoire was profiled, and TCRdb retains in-frame clones only, with some absent. This table has tens of thousands of clones, approximately 83% appearing once. The specimen sequenced was peripheral blood. These receptors all come from a woman aged 60-75 years with acute or convalescent COVID-19. The CDR3 runs from the conserved cysteine through the conserved F or W. A D gene is named only where the DNA matches it firmly. Rows may omit the clone size; those that give it use once, few, many or a size class.

D,J,V,size,DNA,CDR3
TRBD1,TRBJ2-1,TRBV5-1,NA,TGCGCCAGCAGCATCCAGGGGGCGAATGAGCAGTTCTTC,CASSIQGANEQFF
NA,TRBJ2-4,TRBV27,NA,TGTGCCAGCAGTCACCCGACGAGGGAAAACATTCAGTACTTC,CASSHPTRENIQYF
NA,TRBJ2-1,TRBV20-1,NA,TGCAGTGCTAGTTTCGGGAGCTCCTACAATGAGCAGTTCTTC,CSASFGSSYNEQFF
TRBD1,TRBJ1-1,TRBV29-1,NA,TGCAGCGCGTCCCCGGGACAGGGGTCTGAAGCTTTCTTT,CSASPGQGSEAFF
TRBD1,TRBJ2-2,TRBV7-3,NA,TGTGCCAGCAGCTTAGATGGACAGGCAACCGGGGAGCTGTTTTTT,CASSLDGQATGELFF
NA,TRBJ2-2,TRBV5-1,NA,TGCGCCAGCAGCTTACAGGGAGTTGACACCGGGGAGCTGTTTTTT,CASSLQGVDTGELFF
TRBD1,TRBJ2-1,TRBV30,few,TGTGCCTGGAGGAGGGGGCAGAGCTCCTACAATGAGCAGTTCTTC,CAWRRGQSSYNEQFF
TRBD2,TRBJ2-3,TRBV9,NA,TGTGCCAGCAGCTCCTCCAGGGTAGCGGGAGGACGCACAGATACGCAGTATTTT,CASSSSRVAGGRTDTQYF
NA,TRBJ1-1,TRBV7-9,NA,TGTGCCAGCAGCCAAGTAGGTGCAGGGATGAACACTGAAGCTTTCTTT,CASSQVGAGMNTEAFF
TRBD2,TRBJ2-7,TRBV18,NA,TGTGCCAGCTCACTGGGACTAGCGGGAGCAAGCTACGAGCAGTACTTC,CASSLGLAGASYEQYF
NA,TRBJ1-5,TRBV27,NA,TGTGCCAGCAGTTCCAGGGGACTAGGCAATCAGCCCCAGCATTTT,CASSSRGLGNQPQHF
NA,TRBJ1-1,TRBV20-1,once,TGCAGTGCTAGTGAGGGCCAGAACACTGAAGCTTTCTTT,CSASEGQNTEAFF
TRBD1,TRBJ2-5,TRBV3-1/TRBV3-2,once,TGTGCCAGCAGCCAAGCCGGGACAGGGGGAGTAGAGACCCAGTACTTC,CASSQAGTGGVETQYF
TRBD1,TRBJ1-2,TRBV10-3,NA,TGTGCCATCAGCGACAGGGGCGGTGGCGGCTACACCTTC,CAISDRGGGGYTF
TRBD1,TRBJ2-3,TRBV9,NA,TGTGCCAGCGGGACAGGAAACACAGATACGCAGTATTTT,CASGTGNTDTQYF
NA,TRBJ2-5,TRBV4-2,NA,TGTGCCAGCAGCCAGTCACAGGGAAAAGAGACCCAGTACTTC,CASSQSQGKETQYF